This entry lists 16 T cell receptor beta chains sequenced from one sample in a study of T cells in Graves' hyperthyroidism and ophthalmopathy. The TCR beta CDR3 regions underwent amplification using RNA transcripts as the source. HTBI primers drove first-round RT-PCR of the TCR CDR3. MiXCR, applied by TCRdb to the multiplex PCR reads, yields one record per CDR3 protein. There are about 480,000 distinct CDR3 sequences in the sample; approximately 15% occur only once, and under 20% lies in the top ten. The material sequenced was blood. The source is a woman aged 18-30 years with Graves' hyperthyroidism.

With respect to this clonotype: A much bigger clone sits one base away, suggesting this may be a read error. The chain carries TRBV5-1 and TRBJ2-3; D gene uncertain. The CDR3 has 12 residues. CDR1 is SGHRS, CDR2 YFSETQ, per germline. CDR3 sequence reads: CAGSLMWDTQYF. CDR3 DNA sequence: TGCGCCGGCAGCTTGATGTGGGATACGCAGTATTTT. Together with reference TRBV5-1 and TRBJ2-3, the CDR3 gives the full variable domain: KAGVTQTPRYLIKTRGQQVTLSCSPISGHRSVSWYQQTPGQGLQFLFEYFSETQRNKGNFPGRFSGRQFSNSRSEMNVSTLELGDSALYLCAGSLMWDTQYFGPGTRLTVL.

This clonotype was seen repeatedly, ten times or more. The rearrangement joins TRBV6-1 to TRBJ2-5; D gene unclear. Trimming stripped 7 bases from V and 3 bases from J, with 15 bases between. The CDR3 totals 14 residues. Germline lookup yields CDR1 MNHNS and CDR2 SASEGT. The CDR3 region is CASNVPRAEETQYF. As DNA, the CDR3 is TGTGCCAGCAACGTACCCCGGGCGGAAGAGACCCAGTACTTC.

This clonotype was recorded at least ten times. V is TRBV10-3 and J is TRBJ1-1; TRBD1 matches at 9 bases. There are 14 residues in the CDR3. J lost 6 bases, V lost 4 bases, and 6 bases had no gene match. CDR1 and CDR2 from the germline V gene are ENHRY and SYGVKD. DNA of the CDR3: TGTGCCATCAGTGTAACAGGGGGCGCCCCTGAAGCTTTCTTT. Translating gives CAISVTGGAPEAFF.

This clonotype was counted at least ten times. CDR3 sequence (DNA): TGCGCCAGCAGCTTGGCGGGGAAGGGTTCCTACAATGAGCAGTTCTTC. This gives the protein CASSLAGKGSYNEQFF. The V gene is TRBV5-1, the J gene TRBJ2-1, with D possibly TRBD2 on 5 matching bases. With 0 bases removed from V and 1 base from J, the gap between germline ends came to 11 bases. This CDR3 spans 16 amino acids. Per the germline V gene, CDR1 is SGHRS and CDR2 is YFSETQ.

In this sample, this clonotype turned up a few times. A read error may explain this, as a much larger clone is one base away. V gene TRBV7-2 combines with J gene TRBJ2-3, with 12 bases identical to TRBD2. The length of the CDR3 is 17 residues. Germline values: CDR1 SGHTA, CDR2 FQGNSA. The CDR3 DNA sequence: TGTGCCCGCAGCTTACTAGCGGGAGGTTGGGGCACAGATACGCAGTATTTT. Its translation: CARSLLAGGWGTDTQYF. Full variable domain (outside the CDR3, taken from reference TRBV7-2 and TRBJ2-3): GAGVSQSPSNKVTEKGKDVELRCDPISGHTALYWYRQSLGQGLEFLIYFQGNSAPDKSGLPSDRFSAERTGGSVSTLTIQRTQQEDSAVYLCARSLLAGGWGTDTQYFGPGTRLTVL.

This clonotype occurred many times. V and J are TRBV12-3 or TRBV12-4 and TRBJ2-5, with D maybe TRBD2 (6 bases). This CDR3 has 12 residues. The V end lost 8 bases, the J end lost 5 bases, and 12 bases lay between the germline ends. CDR3 amino acids: CASCAGRETQYF. The CDR3, as DNA: TGTGCCAGCTGTGCGGGAAGGGAGACCCAGTACTTC.

This clonotype showed up just a few times. The rearrangement links TRBV9 to TRBJ2-7, with 9 nucleotides matching TRBD2. The CDR3 is 14 residues long. V lost 0 bases, J lost 4 bases, and 2 bases stayed unmatched. Germline lookup yields CDR1 SGDLS and CDR2 YYNGEE. The CDR3 reads CASSVVAGDYEQYF. DNA for the CDR3: TGTGCCAGCAGCGTAGTAGCGGGAGATTACGAGCAGTACTTC.

This clonotype has at least ten counts. The chain employs TRBV2 and TRBJ2-7; 9 bases agree with TRBD1. V was pared by 6 bases and J by 8 bases, with 5 bases of the junction left unmatched. The length of the CDR3 is 12 residues. Germline CDR1 and CDR2: SNHLY and FYNNEI. CDR3 sequence (DNA): TGTGCCAGCAGGGTGACAGGGGGGCAGCAGTACGTC. Amino acids: CASRVTGGQQYV.

The sample holds many counts of this clonotype. This chain joins TRBV2 and TRBJ2-6; D remains ambiguous. Germline CDR1 and CDR2: SNHLY and FYNNEI. V lost 6 bases, J lost 0 bases, and 3 bases lay in between. The CDR3 sequence is 13 residues long. The CDR3 DNA follows: TGTGCCAGCAGAATCTCTGGGGCCAACGTCCTGACTTTC. Its protein is CASRISGANVLTF.

This clonotype was observed a handful of times. The genes are TRBV29-1 and TRBJ1-1, with a possible D match to TRBD1 (6 bases). V was clipped by 7 bases and J by 5 bases, with 11 bases between them. The germline V gene encodes CDR1 SQVTM and CDR2 ANQGSEA. The CDR3 contains 11 residues. Here the CDR3 reads CSADQGTEAFF. The CDR3 nucleotides are TGCAGCGCGGACCAGGGGACTGAAGCTTTCTTT.

This clonotype was counted between two and nine times. The gene calls are TRBV14 and TRBJ2-1, with D possibly being TRBD2 (6 bases). The germline V and J ends were trimmed by 4 bases and 2 bases, with 9 bases remaining between them. The CDR3 runs 14 residues. Germline V gene sequence: CDR1 SGHDN, CDR2 FVKESK. CDR3 in DNA: TGTGCCAGCAGCCGCCGCGGGACCTACAATGAGCAGTTCTTC. This translates into CASSRRGTYNEQFF. The complete variable domain, with remaining parts taken from reference TRBV14 and TRBJ2-1, reads EAGVTQFPSHSVIEKGQTVTLRCDPISGHDNLYWYRRVMGKEIKFLLHFVKESKQDESGMPNNRFLAERTGGTYSTLKVQPAELEDSGVYFCASSRRGTYNEQFFGPGTRLTVL.

This clonotype was recorded at least ten times. This chain uses TRBV18 with TRBJ1-1; the D is unclear. Germline CDR1 and CDR2: KGHSH and LQKENI. With 6 bases removed from V and 4 bases from J, the gap between germline ends came to 12 bases. The CDR3 contains 13 residues. CDR3 nucleotides: TGTGCCAGCTCGGGAGGGAAGGGCACTGAAGCTTTCTTT. It codes for CASSGGKGTEAFF.

This clonotype has only a few counts. The gene calls are TRBV19 and TRBJ1-2; a possible D gene is TRBD1 (6 bases). Germline assignment: CDR1 LNHDA and CDR2 SQIVND (reference sequence). V was cut by 7 bases and J by 8 bases, with 17 bases left in between. CDR3 length: 13 residues. This chain's CDR3 is CASTFNVGAGYTF. The DNA of the CDR3 is TGTGCCAGTACCTTCAACGTGGGGGCCGGCTACACCTTC.

This clonotype has a count of ten or more. The gene calls are TRBV29-1 and TRBJ1-5, with 8 bases aligning to TRBD1. This CDR3 has 15 residues. After removal of 6 bases from V and 2 bases from J, the junction contained 9 bases not matched to a gene. Germline loops: CDR1 SQVTM, CDR2 ANQGSEA. The CDR3 coding sequence is TGCAGCGTCTCTCTTGGACAGGGAGGCAATCAGCCCCAGCATTTT. Translated, it gives CSVSLGQGGNQPQHF. The whole variable domain, remainder taken from reference TRBV29-1 and TRBJ1-5, is SAVISQKPSRDICQRGTSLTIQCQVDSQVTMMFWYRQQPGQSLTLIATANQGSEATYESGFVIDKFPISRPNLTFSTLTVSNMSPEDSSIYLCSVSLGQGGNQPQHFGDGTRLSIL.

J is TRBJ2-3 and V is TRBV4-2; perhaps TRBD2 as D (5 bases). This CDR3 comprises 15 residues. The V end was cut by 3 bases, the J end by 0 bases, with 10 bases between. The germline CDR1 and CDR2 sequences are LGHNA and YNFKEQ. CDR3 residues: CASSQVASSTDTQYF. CDR3 DNA: TGTGCCAGCAGCCAGGTAGCGTCTAGCACAGATACGCAGTATTTT.

Details on this clonotype: A read error may be the cause here, since a much bigger clone is one base away. J is TRBJ2-3 and V is TRBV28; D assignment may be TRBD1 or TRBD2 (5 bases each). Germline V gene sequence: CDR1 MDHEN, CDR2 SYDVKM. This CDR3 contains 13 residues. CDR3: CGSSSNTGTTQYF. Here the CDR3 DNA reads TGTGGCAGCAGTTCCAACACCGGGACTACGCAGTATTTT.